Below, 26 T cell receptor beta chains from the same sample are listed, as sequenced in a study of identical twins. MiXCR was run by TCRdb on the 5' RACE reads, yielding one entry per CDR3 protein. The data hold around 510,000 distinct CDR3 sequences, with roughly an eighth observed a single time. These sequences were also reported in another study, on yellow fever vaccine responses in identical twins.

Sequenced material: CD4+ T cells sorted from blood. The receptors here all came from a woman between 18 and 30 years old in good health.

This clonotype was picked up a small number of times. The chain carries TRBV12-3 or TRBV12-4 and TRBJ2-1; tentative D call: TRBD1 (5 bases). The V end was cut by 7 bases, the J end by 5 bases, with 12 bases between. This CDR3 spans 13 amino acids. The chain's CDR3 is CASNLEGDNEQFF. The CDR3 DNA sequence: TGTGCCAGCAACTTGGAAGGGGACAATGAGCAGTTCTTC.

Many counts were recorded for this clonotype. The V call is TRBV3-1, the J call TRBJ2-7; weak D call: TRBD1 (5 bases). The germline V gene has CDR1 LGHDT and CDR2 YNNKEL (reference sequence). Trimming removed 5 bases at V and 3 bases at J, with 14 bases between. This CDR3 is 14 amino acids long. This chain's CDR3 is CASSKEAQDYEQYF. The CDR3 DNA follows: TGTGCCAGCAGCAAGGAAGCACAGGACTACGAGCAGTACTTC.

This clonotype was observed at least ten times. The V and J genes are TRBV20-1 and TRBJ1-3; D gene unclear. V was shortened by 0 bases and J by 4 bases, with 16 bases between the two germline ends. CDR1 and CDR2 (germline): DFQATT, SNEGSKA (reference sequence). CDR3 length: 16 amino acids. CDR3 nucleotides: TGCAGTGCTAGAGATTCCCGCCGAGCGGGGGGAAACACCATATATTTT. It codes for CSARDSRRAGGNTIYF.

V is TRBV20-1 and J is TRBJ2-2; 9 bases are shared with TRBD2. Germline CDR1 reads DFQATT; CDR2 reads SNEGSKA (reference sequence). CDR3 length: 16 amino acids. Unmatched junction bases numbered 9, after V lost 3 bases and J lost 4 bases. The CDR3 spells CSARFQLAGFTGELFF. The CDR3 DNA is TGCAGTGCTAGGTTCCAACTAGCGGGTTTCACCGGGGAGCTGTTTTTT.

This clonotype was recorded many times. This chain joins TRBV2 and TRBJ1-5; D uncertain. The CDR3 contains 13 residues. V was cut by 6 bases and J by 5 bases, with 11 bases left in between. CDR1 is SNHLY, CDR2 FYNNEI, per germline. The CDR3 DNA follows: TGTGCCAGCAGCTACCAGGAGGATCAGCCCCAGCATTTT. It specifies CASSYQEDQPQHF.

This clonotype was counted ten times or more. The chain recombines TRBV18 with TRBJ2-3; D uncertain. V lost 0 bases, J lost 3 bases, and 4 bases lay in between. Germline CDR1 and CDR2: KGHSH and LQKENI. The CDR3 spans 13 residues. Here the CDR3 DNA reads TGTGCCAGCTCACCACCGGTGACAGATACGCAGTATTTT. It translates to CASSPPVTDTQYF.

This clonotype was observed many times. This chain links TRBV5-1 with TRBJ1-4, with 10 bases fitting TRBD1. This CDR3 has 16 amino acids. Germline CDR1 and CDR2: SGHRS and YFSETQ. V was clipped by 4 bases and J by 0 bases; unmatched bases: 3. The CDR3 nucleotides are TGCGCCAGCAGCCCGACAGGGGGCTCAACTAATGAAAAACTGTTTTTT. Its translation: CASSPTGGSTNEKLFF. Full variable domain (missing parts from reference TRBV5-1 and TRBJ1-4): KAGVTQTPRYLIKTRGQQVTLSCSPISGHRSVSWYQQTPGQGLQFLFEYFSETQRNKGNFPGRFSGRQFSNSRSEMNVSTLELGDSALYLCASSPTGGSTNEKLFFGSGTQLSVL.

The chain is built from TRBV5-1 and TRBJ2-6; tentative D call: TRBD1 (5 bases). The CDR3 sequence is 17 residues long. V lost 0 bases and J lost 0, with 10 bases in between. CDR1 is SGHRS and CDR2 is YFSETQ in the germline V gene. In DNA, the CDR3 is TGCGCCAGCAGCTTGGAAACAGGATCCTCTGGGGCCAACGTCCTGACTTTC. Protein product: CASSLETGSSGANVLTF. Drawing the rest from reference TRBV5-1 and TRBJ2-6, the complete variable domain is KAGVTQTPRYLIKTRGQQVTLSCSPISGHRSVSWYQQTPGQGLQFLFEYFSETQRNKGNFPGRFSGRQFSNSRSEMNVSTLELGDSALYLCASSLETGSSGANVLTFGAGSRLTVL.

This chain uses TRBV3-1 with TRBJ1-2; a weak D match, TRBD1 (6 bases). This CDR3 region has 14 residues. Trimming took off 4 bases at V and 3 bases at J, with 12 bases between the two ends. Germline assignment: CDR1 LGHDT and CDR2 YNNKEL (reference sequence). The CDR3 DNA sequence: TGTGCCAGCAGCCCAAGGGACACCTACTATGGCTACACCTTC. Translation gives CASSPRDTYYGYTF.

This clonotype showed up just a few times. This chain connects TRBV10-2 to TRBJ2-5; D unclear. This CDR3 region has 15 residues. V was shortened by 0 bases and J by 4 bases, with 12 bases between the two germline ends. Germline V CDR1 and CDR2: WSHSY, SAAADI. The CDR3 reads CASSESRWLGETQYF. The CDR3 DNA sequence: TGCGCCAGCAGTGAGTCGAGGTGGCTAGGAGAGACCCAGTACTTC.

The gene calls are TRBV6-2 or TRBV6-3 and TRBJ2-1; D is perhaps TRBD1 or TRBD2 (6 bases each). This CDR3 region has 14 residues. The V end lost 3 bases, the J end lost 7 bases, and 13 bases lay between the germline ends. Germline lookup yields CDR1 MNHEY and CDR2 SVGEGT. CDR3 sequence reads: CASSYMGGWNEQFF. The CDR3 nucleotides are TGTGCCAGCAGTTATATGGGGGGCTGGAATGAGCAGTTCTTC.

This clonotype was observed many times. This chain links TRBV5-1 with TRBJ2-5, with D perhaps matching TRBD1 (5 bases). The CDR3 consists of 14 residues. V lost 1 base and J 5 bases, leaving 12 bases between the germline ends. The germline CDR1 and CDR2 sequences are SGHRS and YFSETQ. In DNA, the CDR3 is TGCGCCAGCAGCTTGTCAGGGTACGGGGAGACCCAGTACTTC. Amino acids: CASSLSGYGETQYF.

The gene calls are TRBV7-3 and TRBJ2-3; 14 positions match TRBD2. Germline CDR1 and CDR2: SGHTA and FQGTGA. There are 18 residues in the CDR3. The trim removed 5 bases at V and 0 bases at J, leaving 7 bases unmatched. The CDR3 loop reads CASSRGLAGGPSTDTQYF. CDR3 bases: TGTGCCAGCAGCCGAGGACTAGCGGGGGGCCCGAGCACAGATACGCAGTATTTT. The entire variable domain, with the rest obtained from reference TRBV7-3 and TRBJ2-3, is as follows: GAGVSQTPSNKVTEKGKYVELRCDPISGHTALYWYRQSLGQGPEFLIYFQGTGAADDSGLPNDRFFAVRPEGSVSTLKIQRTERGDSAVYLCASSRGLAGGPSTDTQYFGPGTRLTVL.

The chain has TRBV9 and TRBJ2-7; TRBD1 agrees at 11 bases. CDR1 SGDLS and CDR2 YYNGEE come from the germline V gene. After removal of 4 bases from V and 0 bases from J, the junction contained 6 bases not matched to a gene. This CDR3 spans 16 amino acids. The CDR3 sequence is CASSLTGTGGSYEQYF. The DNA of the CDR3 is TGTGCCAGCAGCTTGACCGGGACAGGGGGCTCCTACGAGCAGTACTTC.

Only a few counts were recorded for this clonotype. V usage is TRBV19 and J usage is TRBJ2-5; D might be TRBD2 (5 bases). CDR3 size: 15 residues. Trimming cost V 0 bases and J 7 bases, with 15 bases left between them. From germline, CDR1 is LNHDA and CDR2 SQIVND (reference sequence). CDR3 in DNA: TGTGCCAGTAGTATAGACTGGACGAGCGGCGGGACCCAGTACTTC. This translates into CASSIDWTSGGTQYF.

The J gene is TRBJ1-1, the V gene TRBV6-5; a possible D gene is TRBD1 (5 bases). The CDR3 is made up of 13 amino acids. V dropped 3 bases and J dropped 4 bases, with 9 bases sitting between them. Germline-derived CDR1 and CDR2 are MNHEY and SVGAGI. In DNA form, the CDR3 reads TGTGCCAGCAGTTATCAGGGCCTCACTGAAGCTTTCTTT. It encodes CASSYQGLTEAFF.

V and J are TRBV19 and TRBJ1-2; no clear D gene. Trimming left V 7 bases short and J 3 bases short, with 6 bases between. The CDR3 contains 11 residues. Germline loops: CDR1 LNHDA, CDR2 SQIVND (reference sequence). CDR3 in DNA: TGTGCCAGTATGGCCGACTATGGCTACACCTTC. Its translation: CASMADYGYTF.

The chain carries TRBV19 and TRBJ2-7, with 7 bases aligning to TRBD2. In germline, CDR1 is LNHDA, CDR2 SQIVND (reference sequence). This CDR3 is built from 14 residues. Unmatched junction bases numbered 14, after V lost 8 bases and J lost 7 bases. Here the CDR3 reads CASRRMGGPTEQYF. The CDR3 region has the DNA TGTGCCAGTCGTAGGATGGGAGGGCCGACGGAGCAGTACTTC. Complete variable domain (other parts from reference TRBV19 and TRBJ2-7): DGGITQSPKYLFRKEGQNVTLSCEQNLNHDAMYWYRQDPGQGLRLIYYSQIVNDFQKGDIAEGYSVSREKKESFPLTVTSAQKNPTAFYLCASRRMGGPTEQYFGPGTRLTVT.

This clonotype was detected ten times or more. The chain employs TRBV12-3 or TRBV12-4 and TRBJ2-3, with 10 bases identical to TRBD2. V shed 6 bases, J shed 4 bases, and the junction held 7 bases outside the gene matches. The CDR3 has 15 amino acids. The CDR3 loop reads CASRSGGAGADTQYF. CDR3 in DNA: TGTGCCAGCAGAAGCGGGGGGGCCGGGGCAGATACGCAGTATTTT.

This clonotype turned up a few times. The rearrangement links TRBV5-6 to TRBJ2-1; the D gene could be TRBD1 or TRBD2 (5 bases each). The CDR3 runs 15 residues. Germline CDR1 and CDR2: SGHDT and YYEEEE. V was clipped by 0 bases and J by 8 bases, with 15 bases between them. The CDR3 here is CASSLVRGGVDEQFF. The CDR3 nucleotides read TGTGCCAGCAGCTTGGTCCGGGGCGGTGTTGATGAGCAGTTCTTC. The full variable domain, completed using reference TRBV5-6 and TRBJ2-1, is DAGVTQSPTHLIKTRGQQVTLRCSPKSGHDTVSWYQQALGQGPQFIFQYYEEEERQRGNFPDRFSGHQFPNYSSELNVNALLLGDSALYLCASSLVRGGVDEQFFGPGTRLTVL.

A few counts support this clonotype. A read error may account for a junction end that differs from germline. The J gene is TRBJ2-1, the V gene TRBV7-7; 14 bases agree with TRBD2. The CDR3 has 17 residues. Per the germline V gene, CDR1 is SSHAT and CDR2 is FNYEAQ (reference sequence). CDR3 sequence reads: CASSPSGTSGGLNEQFF. Written as DNA, the CDR3 is TGTGCTAGCAGCCCGAGCGGGACTAGCGGGGGTCTGAATGAGCAGTTCTTC.

The chain recombines TRBV6-5 with TRBJ2-6; no clear D. The germline V gene has CDR1 MNHEY and CDR2 SVGAGI. The CDR3 is made up of 16 amino acids. Trimming stripped 0 bases from V and 0 bases from J, with 6 bases between. The CDR3 protein is CASSYSPGSGANVLTF. CDR3 DNA: TGTGCCAGCAGTTACTCACCAGGCTCTGGGGCCAACGTCCTGACTTTC.

Only a few counts were recorded for this clonotype. The chain uses TRBV7-2 and TRBJ1-4, with D hard to call. Deletions cut 5 bases from V and 17 bases from J, with 24 bases between. Germline lookup yields CDR1 SGHTA and CDR2 FQGNSA. The CDR3 runs to 14 residues. The CDR3 coding sequence is TGTGCCAGCAGCCCTAACCTCGCCTCGACCGGATTTTTTTTT. Residues: CASSPNLASTGFFF.

The V and J genes are TRBV6-2 or TRBV6-3 and TRBJ2-7; 7 positions match TRBD1. The ends lost 0 bases at V and 0 bases at J; junction bases unmatched: 5. This CDR3 has 16 residues. Germline CDR1 and CDR2: MNHEY and SVGEGT. In DNA form, the CDR3 reads TGTGCCAGCAGTTACTCGCCGGGACAGCCCTCCTACGAGCAGTACTTC. This sequence encodes CASSYSPGQPSYEQYF.

The rearrangement joins TRBV5-1 to TRBJ1-2; 7 nucleotides line up with TRBD1. The trim removed 2 bases at V and 8 bases at J, leaving 6 bases unmatched. Germline V gene data show CDR1 as SGHRS and CDR2 as YFSETQ. The CDR3 has 13 residues. In nucleotides, the CDR3 is TGCGCCAGCAGCTTCGGGCAGGGGGAGGGCTACACCTTC. This sequence encodes CASSFGQGEGYTF.

This clonotype was picked up a small number of times. The chain combines TRBV20-1 with TRBJ2-7; D perhaps matches TRBD2 (6 bases). Germline loops: CDR1 DFQATT, CDR2 SNEGSKA (reference sequence). With 0 bases removed from V and 13 bases from J, the gap between germline ends came to 13 bases. The CDR3 spans 11 residues. CDR3 DNA: TGCAGTGCTAGAGATCGGGGGACCCAATACTTC. Translation gives CSARDRGTQYF.